Below are 20 T cell receptor beta chains sequenced from a single sample in a study of PD-1 blockade in classical Hodgkin lymphoma. Every patient was affected by relapse after autologous stem cell transplantation, while exposure to brentuximab vedotin was not uniform. Assay used: immunoSEQ multiplex PCR; TCRdb lists only in-frame clones, some missing. The repertoire holds over 20,000 clones, with 73% as singletons. The sample in question was peripheral blood mononuclear cells (PBMCs), obtained before the second cycle of nivolumab. The receptors come from a human donor with classical Hodgkin lymphoma.

This rearrangement joins TRBV11-2 to TRBJ2-7; 8 bases line up with TRBD2. The CDR3 contains 13 residues. V was pared by 3 bases and J by 3 bases, with 1 base of the junction left unmatched. Germline CDR1 is SGHAT and CDR2 is FQNNGV. The CDR3 loop is CASSFTSGYEQYF. The DNA for the CDR3 is TGTGCCAGCAGCTTTACTAGCGGCTACGAGCAGTACTTC. Based on the CDR3 plus reference TRBV11-2 and TRBJ2-7, the full variable domain is EAGVAQSPRYKIIEKRQSVAFWCNPISGHATLYWYQQILGQGPKLLIQFQNNGVVDDSQLPKDRFSAERLKGVDSTLKIQPAKLEDSAVYLCASSFTSGYEQYFGPGTRLTVT.

J is TRBJ1-2 and V is TRBV28, with TRBD1 matching 8 bases. This CDR3 contains 12 residues. Trimming took 10 bases from V and 6 from J; bases not matched to a gene: 7. CDR1 and CDR2 from the germline V gene are MDHEN and SYDVKM. In DNA form, the CDR3 reads TGTGCCATCCCGGACAGGGAGAATGGCTACACCTTC. It specifies CAIPDRENGYTF.

J is TRBJ2-7 and V is TRBV19; TRBD1 aligns across 10 bases. The CDR3 length is 13 residues. CDR1 LNHDA and CDR2 SQIVND come from the germline V gene (reference sequence). V lost 7 bases and J lost 3; bases outside the gene matches: 3. CDR3 sequence (DNA): TGTGCCAGTAAGGGACAGGGGCACTACGAGCAGTACTTC. Amino acids: CASKGQGHYEQYF.

This clone has only one observation. The chain employs TRBV6-4 and TRBJ1-1; D remains ambiguous. The CDR3 is made up of 14 amino acids. Germline CDR1 reads MRHNA; CDR2 reads SNTAGT. V was shortened by 3 bases and J by 4 bases, with 12 bases between the two germline ends. This chain's CDR3 is CASSENSGSTEAFF. The CDR3 DNA reads TGTGCCAGCAGTGAGAATTCGGGGAGCACTGAAGCTTTCTTT.

The rearrangement links TRBV4-1 to TRBJ2-2; unclear D gene. The V gene's germline CDR1 is MGHRA and CDR2 YSYEKL. Trimming removed 0 bases at V and 6 bases at J, with 20 bases between. The CDR3 is 18 amino acids. This CDR3 reads CASSQDPSRLGSPGELFF. CDR3 nucleotides: TGCGCCAGCAGCCAAGATCCTTCGAGGCTCGGGTCGCCCGGGGAGCTGTTTTTT.

V usage is TRBV4-1 and J usage is TRBJ2-5, with 10 bases fitting TRBD2. Trimming cost V 4 bases and J 2 bases; bases outside gene matches: 10. The CDR3 runs to 17 residues. The germline V gene encodes CDR1 MGHRA and CDR2 YSYEKL. The CDR3 coding sequence is TGCGCCAGCAGCCGGAACCCGGGACTAGCGCCTCAAGAGACCCAGTACTTC. This codes for CASSRNPGLAPQETQYF.

The chain combines TRBV30 with TRBJ2-3; D unresolved. V lost 5 bases, J lost 4 bases, and 7 bases lay in between. Germline V lookup: CDR1 GTSNPN, CDR2 SVGIG (reference sequence). CDR3 length: 11 residues. The DNA for the CDR3 is TGTGCCTGGGGGGTGGCAGATACGCAGTATTTT. This gives the protein CAWGVADTQYF.

The sample holds one count of this clone. The chain employs TRBV10-2 and TRBJ2-5, with D possibly matching TRBD2 (6 bases). The J call may be incorrect, as the DNA end agrees better with TRBJ2-7. The CDR3 spans 14 residues. Germline V gene lookup returns CDR1 WSHSY and CDR2 SAAADI. CDR3 loop: CASSEWAGQGEQYF. CDR3 nucleotide sequence: TGCGCCAGCAGTGAGTGGGCGGGGCAGGGCGAGCAGTACTTC.

This clone was detected only a few times. The J gene is TRBJ2-7, the V gene TRBV5-4, with TRBD2 matching 9 bases. The CDR3 sequence is 15 residues long. From germline, CDR1 is SGHNT and CDR2 YYREEE (reference sequence). V was clipped by 1 base and J by 3 bases; unmatched bases: 5. The CDR3 reads CASSLMASGVYEQYF. The CDR3 DNA reads as TGTGCCAGCAGCTTGATGGCTAGCGGGGTCTACGAGCAGTACTTC.

This rearrangement joins TRBV5-4 to TRBJ2-3; 8 nucleotides match TRBD1. V lost 2 bases and J lost 6; bases outside the gene matches: 8. Germline assignment: CDR1 SGHNT and CDR2 YYREEE (reference sequence). This CDR3 spans 15 amino acids. In DNA form, the CDR3 reads TGTGCCAGCAGCTTTTACAGGGGGAATCTGGATACGCAGTATTTT. Its protein product is CASSFYRGNLDTQYF.

This rearrangement joins TRBV18 to TRBJ2-2; 7 bases line up with TRBD1. Germline values: CDR1 KGHSH, CDR2 LQKENI. CDR3 size: 16 residues. V was pared by 3 bases and J by 4 bases, with 8 bases of the junction left unmatched. CDR3 DNA sequence: TGTGCCAGCTCACCGTACAGGGGCGAGGGCACCGGGGAGCTGTTTTTT. Encoded protein: CASSPYRGEGTGELFF.

The chain combines TRBV5-1 with TRBJ2-1, with D perhaps TRBD1 (5 bases). V lost 0 bases to trimming and J lost 8 bases, with 15 bases between them. CDR3 length: 15 residues. Per germline, CDR1 SGHRS and CDR2 YFSETQ. The DNA for the CDR3 is TGCGCCAGCAGCTTGGTGCTGACAGTTATTGATGAGCAGTTCTTC. It specifies CASSLVLTVIDEQFF.

The chain carries TRBV7-8 and TRBJ1-1; D might be TRBD1 (6 bases). The length of the CDR3 is 17 residues. Trimming left V 2 bases short and J 2 bases short, with 18 bases between. The germline gives CDR1 SGHVS, CDR2 FQNEAQ. In DNA, the CDR3 is TGTGCCAGCAGCTTACAGGGAGGGGGGGGATTAAACACTGAAGCTTTCTTT. Translated, it gives CASSLQGGGGLNTEAFF.

The chain carries TRBV7-2 and TRBJ2-7; 9 positions match TRBD1. The CDR3 covers 14 residues. The J segment lost 3 bases and the V segment lost 4 bases, leaving 4 bases of the junction unmatched. The germline gives CDR1 SGHTA, CDR2 FQGNSA. CDR3 loop: CASSWGQGSYEQYF. The CDR3 bases are TGTGCCAGCAGCTGGGGACAGGGAAGCTACGAGCAGTACTTC.

This chain uses TRBV5-1 with TRBJ1-4; 9 bases agree with TRBD1. This CDR3 is 14 amino acids long. Trimming cost V 4 bases and J 7 bases; bases outside gene matches: 5. CDR1 is SGHRS, CDR2 YFSETQ, per germline. The CDR3 loop is CASSTDRGGEKLFF. The DNA for the CDR3 is TGCGCCAGCAGCACGGACAGGGGTGGTGAAAAACTGTTTTTT. Full variable domain (outside the CDR3, taken from reference TRBV5-1 and TRBJ1-4): KAGVTQTPRYLIKTRGQQVTLSCSPISGHRSVSWYQQTPGQGLQFLFEYFSETQRNKGNFPGRFSGRQFSNSRSEMNVSTLELGDSALYLCASSTDRGGEKLFFGSGTQLSVL.

The gene calls are TRBV5-4 and TRBJ2-5, with 7 bases matching TRBD1. CDR3 size: 13 residues. With V trimmed by 4 bases and J by 2 bases, 2 bases remained unmatched. Germline V gives CDR1 SGHNT, CDR2 YYREEE (reference sequence). The CDR3 coding sequence is TGTGCCAGCAGCCCGGGACAGCAAGAGACCCAGTACTTC. Translation: CASSPGQQETQYF. Supplemented by reference TRBV5-4 and TRBJ2-5, the full variable domain reads ETGVTQSPTHLIKTRGQQVTLRCSSQSGHNTVSWYQQALGQGPQFIFQYYREEENGRGNFPPRFSGLQFPNYSSELNVNALELDDSALYLCASSPGQQETQYFGPGTRLLVL.

This rearrangement joins TRBV6-6 to TRBJ1-5; D unresolved. Germline CDR1 and CDR2: MNHNY and SVGAGI (reference sequence). V gave up 0 bases and J gave up 5 bases, with 5 bases separating them. The CDR3 is 13 residues long. The CDR3 DNA reads TGTGCCAGCAGTTACTCCGCACATCAGCCCCAGCATTTT. Protein: CASSYSAHQPQHF.

The chain carries TRBV19 and TRBJ2-4, with D perhaps TRBD2 (6 bases). The CDR3 loop spans 11 amino acids. The V and J ends lost 3 bases and 14 bases respectively, with 11 bases between them. Germline CDR1 is LNHDA and CDR2 is SQIVND (reference sequence). The CDR3, as DNA: TGTGCCAGTAGTATCGGGGGAGAGGAGTACTTC. Translating gives CASSIGGEEYF. Looking up the rest from reference TRBV19 and TRBJ2-4 gives the full variable domain: DGGITQSPKYLFRKEGQNVTLSCEQNLNHDAMYWYRQDPGQGLRLIYYSQIVNDFQKGDIAEGYSVSREKKESFPLTVTSAQKNPTAFYLCASSIGGEEYFGAGTRLSVL.

This clone was recorded once. The CDR3 reads CASSPLTGPGANVLTF. The CDR3 region has the DNA TGTGCCAGCTCACCACTGACAGGGCCTGGGGCCAACGTCCTGACTTTC. The chain carries TRBV18 and TRBJ2-6; 7 bases align to TRBD1. Germline V CDR1 and CDR2: KGHSH, LQKENI. The CDR3 has 16 residues. Trimming cost V 1 base and J 2 bases; bases outside gene matches: 2.

The V call is TRBV5-4, the J call TRBJ2-3; D is possibly TRBD2 (5 bases). Germline CDR1 and CDR2: SGHNT and YYREEE (reference sequence). V was shortened by 1 base and J by 1 base, with 10 bases between the two germline ends. The CDR3 is 15 residues long. The CDR3 region is CASSLPGSRTDTQYF. CDR3 bases: TGTGCCAGCAGCTTGCCGGGGAGCCGCACAGATACGCAGTATTTT.